Below are 10 T cell receptor beta chains sequenced from a single sample in a study of STAT5B mutations in CD4+ large granular lymphocyte leukemia. Here immunoSEQ multiplex PCR was the method, and the copy in TCRdb shows in-frame clones only, minus some. The sample carries about 31,000 clones, roughly 89% recorded once. Input material: CD4+ T cells from blood buffy coats. The receptors were gathered from a human donor in good health.

The V call is TRBV19, the J call TRBJ2-1; perhaps TRBD2 as D (5 bases). The CDR3 consists of 14 residues. V dropped 8 bases and J dropped 9 bases, with 20 bases sitting between them. Germline V lookup: CDR1 LNHDA, CDR2 SQIVND (reference sequence). This CDR3 is CASQNRAGYGEQFF. Here the CDR3 DNA reads TGTGCCAGTCAAAACCGTGCGGGCTACGGTGAGCAGTTCTTC.

V and J are TRBV23-1 and TRBJ2-3; 12 bases fit TRBD2. TRBV23-1 qualifies as an ORF whose function is uncertain. The CDR3 has 16 amino acids. J lost 4 bases, V lost 4 bases, and 6 bases had no gene match. The CDR3 nucleotides read TGCGCCAGCAGTCCCCGACTAGCGGGAGTTGCAGATACGCAGTATTTT. It is translated as CASSPRLAGVADTQYF.

This chain connects TRBV19 to TRBJ2-7; 12 bases map to TRBD2. There are 17 residues in the CDR3. V lost 6 bases and J lost 2; bases outside the gene matches: 11. Germline loops: CDR1 LNHDA, CDR2 SQIVND (reference sequence). This chain's CDR3 is CASSLGLAGLYPYEQYF. The CDR3 DNA follows: TGTGCCAGTAGCTTGGGACTAGCGGGTCTTTACCCCTACGAGCAGTACTTC.

V usage is TRBV27 and J usage is TRBJ2-7; no reliable D call. CDR1 is MNHEY and CDR2 is SMNVEV in the germline V gene (reference sequence). Between the trimmed V and J ends, which lost 5 bases and 3 bases, there was a span of 20 bases. This CDR3 spans 16 amino acids. CDR3: CASSPVVSWNHYEQYF. The DNA of the CDR3 is TGTGCCAGCAGTCCCGTAGTAAGCTGGAACCACTACGAGCAGTACTTC.

This clone appeared a single time. The chain uses TRBV19 and TRBJ2-1; D is unresolved. Trimming left V 3 bases short and J 6 bases short, with 9 bases between. CDR3 size: 13 residues. Per the germline V gene, CDR1 is LNHDA and CDR2 is SQIVND (reference sequence). The chain's CDR3 is CASSIAASNEQFF. DNA of the CDR3: TGTGCCAGTAGTATTGCGGCATCCAATGAGCAGTTCTTC.

This clone was counted between two and nine times. The chain links TRBV7-9 to TRBJ2-1; D tentatively fits TRBD1 or TRBD2 (5 bases each). The CDR3 consists of 15 residues. Trimming removed 5 bases at V and 4 bases at J, with 15 bases between. Germline assignment: CDR1 SEHNR and CDR2 FQNEAQ (reference sequence). For the CDR3, the DNA is TGTGCCAGCAGCAAAACGGGGACGGCATACAATGAGCAGTTCTTC. As protein: CASSKTGTAYNEQFF.

The chain couples TRBV9 to TRBJ2-1; tentative D call: TRBD2 (6 bases). V was clipped by 3 bases and J by 8 bases, with 21 bases between them. This CDR3 is 16 amino acids long. Per germline, CDR1 SGDLS and CDR2 YYNGEE. CDR3 protein: CASSGPLGGRNDEQFF. In DNA, the CDR3 is TGTGCCAGCAGCGGACCCCTGGGTGGGAGGAACGATGAGCAGTTCTTC.

The chain joins TRBV7-9 to TRBJ2-1, with D perhaps matching TRBD2 (6 bases). Germline loops: CDR1 SEHNR, CDR2 FQNEAQ (reference sequence). CDR3 length: 18 residues. V was shortened by 4 bases and J by 1 base, with 20 bases between the two germline ends. DNA of the CDR3: TGTGCCAGCAGCTCGCTGGCCGGTTCGCGGGGTTCCTACAATGAGCAGTTCTTC. Protein product: CASSSLAGSRGSYNEQFF. Complete variable domain (other parts from reference TRBV7-9 and TRBJ2-1): DTGVSQNPRHKITKRGQNVTFRCDPISEHNRLYWYRQTLGQGPEFLTYFQNEAQLEKSRLLSDRFSAERPKGSFSTLEIQRTEQGDSAMYLCASSSLAGSRGSYNEQFFGPGTRLTVL.

The chain uses TRBV5-3 and TRBJ1-2; the D gene is possibly TRBD1 (5 bases). TRBV5-3 is reported as an ORF; its role is uncertain. The CDR3 totals 13 residues. Deletions cut 3 bases from V and 8 bases from J, with 14 bases between. Here the CDR3 DNA reads TGTGCCAGAAGCTCGTACCAGGGACGGGGCTACACCTTC. Its protein product is CARSSYQGRGYTF.

The chain recombines TRBV7-2 with TRBJ2-7; TRBD1 or TRBD2 may be the D gene (6 bases each). In germline, CDR1 is SGHTA, CDR2 FQGNSA. Trimming pared 1 base from V and 6 bases from J, leaving 19 bases between. The CDR3 has 16 residues. CDR3 sequence (DNA): TGTGCCAGCAGCTTAGGCCCGGACAGATGGGGGGCCGAGCAGTACTTC. Translated, it gives CASSLGPDRWGAEQYF. Full variable domain (missing parts from reference TRBV7-2 and TRBJ2-7): GAGVSQSPSNKVTEKGKDVELRCDPISGHTALYWYRQSLGQGLEFLIYFQGNSAPDKSGLPSDRFSAERTGGSVSTLTIQRTQQEDSAVYLCASSLGPDRWGAEQYFGPGTRLTVT.